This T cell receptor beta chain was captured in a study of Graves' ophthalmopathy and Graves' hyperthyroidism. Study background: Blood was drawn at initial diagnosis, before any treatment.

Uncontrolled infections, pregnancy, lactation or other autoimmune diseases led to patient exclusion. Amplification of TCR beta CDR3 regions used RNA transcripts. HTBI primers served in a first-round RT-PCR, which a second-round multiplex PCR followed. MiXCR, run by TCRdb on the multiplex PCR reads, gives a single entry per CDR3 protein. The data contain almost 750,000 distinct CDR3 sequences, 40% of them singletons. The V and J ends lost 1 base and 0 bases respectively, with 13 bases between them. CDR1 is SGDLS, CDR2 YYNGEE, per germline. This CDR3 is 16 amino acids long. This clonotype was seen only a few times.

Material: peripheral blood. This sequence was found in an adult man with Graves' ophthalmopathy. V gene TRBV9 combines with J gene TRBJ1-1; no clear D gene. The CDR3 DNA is TGTGCCAGCAGCGTACTGGGCTCGGCTTTGAACACTGAAGCTTTCTTT. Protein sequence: CASSVLGSALNTEAFF. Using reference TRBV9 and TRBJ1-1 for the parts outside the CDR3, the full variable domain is DSGVTQTPKHLITATGQRVTLRCSPRSGDLSVYWYQQSLDQGLQFLIQYYNGEERAKGNILERFSAQQFPDLHSELNLSSLELGDSALYFCASSVLGSALNTEAFFGQGTRLTVV.